Listed here are 8 T cell receptor beta chains from one sample, sequenced in a study of PD-1 blockade in classical Hodgkin lymphoma. Clones were read by immunoSEQ multiplex PCR, and TCRdb kept only the in-frame ones, dropping some. Of about 89,000 clones listed, about nine tenths are singletons. Documented time point: cycle 4 day 1 (C4D1), after 5 to 7 weeks of nivolumab. Patients all relapsed after autologous stem cell transplantation, and there was variation in brentuximab vedotin exposure. Sequenced material: peripheral blood mononuclear cells (PBMCs), taken before the fourth cycle of nivolumab. The receptors were gathered from a human donor with classical Hodgkin lymphoma.

In DNA form, the CDR3 reads TGTGCCAGCAGCGTGTCGGAGGTCCTAGCCAAAAACATTCAGTACTTC. Translating gives CASSVSEVLAKNIQYF. This chain links TRBV7-2 with TRBJ2-4; weak D call: TRBD2 (5 bases). This CDR3 contains 16 residues. CDR1 SGHTA and CDR2 FQGNSA come from the germline V gene. The V and J ends lost 5 bases and 0 bases respectively, with 14 bases between them.

The CDR3 coding sequence is TGTGCCAGCAGTGAATCCAGGGGCACTGGGAATGAGCAGTTCTTC. This encodes CASSESRGTGNEQFF. The chain is built from TRBV6-1 and TRBJ2-1; tentatively, D is TRBD1 (6 bases). Trimming removed 2 bases from V and 7 bases from J, with 15 bases in between. Per germline, CDR1 MNHNS and CDR2 SASEGT. The CDR3 extends over 15 amino acids.

This clone was seen more than once but under ten times. Here the CDR3 DNA reads TGTGCCAGCAGCTTACGACTAGCGGGGGCAGATACGCAGTATTTT. This sequence encodes CASSLRLAGADTQYF. The rearrangement links TRBV7-3 to TRBJ2-3; 12 bases are shared with TRBD2. Trimming at V came to 2 bases and at J to 4 bases, leaving 1 base not matched to a gene. This CDR3 has 15 amino acids. CDR1 is SGHTA and CDR2 is FQGTGA in the germline V gene.

The V call is TRBV6-5, the J call TRBJ2-7; 11 nucleotides match TRBD1. V was clipped by 5 bases and J by 3 bases; unmatched bases: 3. The CDR3 runs to 14 residues. Germline V gene lookup returns CDR1 MNHEY and CDR2 SVGAGI. CDR3 protein: CASSVGTGGYEQYF. As DNA, the CDR3 is TGTGCCAGCAGTGTGGGGACAGGGGGCTACGAGCAGTACTTC.

The chain recombines TRBV9 with TRBJ1-2; D is undetermined. Germline CDR1 and CDR2: SGDLS and YYNGEE. The ends were cut back, 4 bases at V and 4 bases at J, with 29 bases in the middle. The CDR3 covers 19 residues. In DNA form, the CDR3 reads TGTGCCAGCAGCCCCGTAGCCTGGTTTAGGGATGTTCGGGTCTATGGCTACACCTTC. It is translated as CASSPVAWFRDVRVYGYTF.

This clone was counted once. This chain links TRBV5-1 with TRBJ2-1, with D possibly being TRBD1 (5 bases). The germline V gene encodes CDR1 SGHRS and CDR2 YFSETQ. Trimming shortened V by 0 bases and J by 0 bases, and 16 bases separated the two germline ends. This CDR3 has 18 amino acids. CDR3 region: CASSLATGFPSSYNEQFF. The CDR3 DNA reads as TGCGCCAGCAGCTTGGCTACAGGTTTTCCGAGCTCCTACAATGAGCAGTTCTTC. Looking up the rest from reference TRBV5-1 and TRBJ2-1 gives the full variable domain: KAGVTQTPRYLIKTRGQQVTLSCSPISGHRSVSWYQQTPGQGLQFLFEYFSETQRNKGNFPGRFSGRQFSNSRSEMNVSTLELGDSALYLCASSLATGFPSSYNEQFFGPGTRLTVL.

The rearrangement uses TRBV6-4 and TRBJ1-1; 9 bases fit TRBD1. Trimming at V came to 0 bases and at J to 5 bases, leaving 1 base not matched to a gene. Germline V gene data show CDR1 as MRHNA and CDR2 as SNTAGT. The CDR3 sequence is 14 residues long. The CDR3 loop is CASSDSDRGTEAFF. CDR3 in DNA: TGTGCCAGCAGTGACTCGGACAGGGGTACTGAAGCTTTCTTT.

The CDR3 nucleotides read TGTGCCAGCAGTTACGGTATGCTCAATGAGCAGTTCTTC. Translation gives CASSYGMLNEQFF. This chain connects TRBV6-6 to TRBJ2-1; D gene ambiguous. This CDR3 comprises 13 residues. The V and J ends lost 2 bases and 6 bases respectively, with 8 bases between them. Germline assignment: CDR1 MNHNY and CDR2 SVGAGI (reference sequence).